The 8 T cell receptor beta chains below were found in one sample sequenced in a study of T cells in Graves' hyperthyroidism and ophthalmopathy. Amplified TCR beta CDR3 regions derived from RNA transcripts. HTBI primers were the set used in a first-round RT-PCR of the TCR CDR3. TCRdb reanalysed the multiplex PCR reads using MiXCR and keeps one entry per CDR3 protein. The repertoire consists of about 640,000 distinct CDR3 sequences, with 20% occurring once and the leading ten covering under 35%. The sequenced material came from blood. The receptors stem from a man aged 30 to 45 with Graves' ophthalmopathy.

This chain joins TRBV15 and TRBJ2-3; D is uncertain. This CDR3 has 17 amino acids. V lost 0 bases and J lost 6, with 19 bases in between. From germline, CDR1 is LNHNV and CDR2 YYDKDF (reference sequence). The DNA for the CDR3 is TGTGCCACCAGCAGAGATACGGCTAGAAATATTCTCGATACGCAGTATTTT. It codes for CATSRDTARNILDTQYF.

The genes are TRBV4-2 and TRBJ2-7, with no clear D. This CDR3 region has 14 residues. CDR1 LGHNA and CDR2 YNFKEQ come from the germline V gene. Trimming took 0 bases from V and 3 from J, leaving 9 bases between them. CDR3 nucleotide sequence: TGTGCCAGCAGCCAAGATAGGCTAGTCTACGAGCAGTACTTC. The encoded protein is CASSQDRLVYEQYF.

This clonotype was counted a few times. V and J are TRBV5-6 and TRBJ2-2; 9 positions match TRBD1. With V trimmed by 4 bases and J by 3 bases, 10 bases remained unmatched. The CDR3 length is 17 residues. Germline V lookup: CDR1 SGHDT, CDR2 YYEEEE. The CDR3 is CASSVFYRGPDTGELFF. CDR3 DNA: TGTGCCAGCAGCGTATTCTACAGGGGGCCGGACACCGGGGAGCTGTTTTTT.

The rearrangement links TRBV20-1 to TRBJ1-1; D not certain. CDR1 and CDR2 from the germline V gene are DFQATT and SNEGSKA (reference sequence). Trimming took off 6 bases at V and 4 bases at J, with 15 bases between the two ends. There are 13 residues in the CDR3. CDR3 region: CSAKGSAGTEAFF. CDR3 sequence (DNA): TGCAGTGCCAAGGGCTCCGCGGGCACTGAAGCTTTCTTT.

The chain uses TRBV3-1 and TRBJ2-2, with TRBD2 matching over 8 bases. With V trimmed by 2 bases and J by 6 bases, 11 bases remained unmatched. Germline assignment: CDR1 LGHDT and CDR2 YNNKEL (reference sequence). The CDR3 covers 17 residues. The CDR3 is CASSQLGSGSFPGELFF. The CDR3 nucleotides are TGTGCCAGCAGCCAATTAGGAAGCGGGAGTTTCCCCGGGGAGCTGTTTTTT.

Turning to this clonotype: A much bigger clone sits one base away, suggesting this may be a read error. The V and J genes are TRBV12-3 or TRBV12-4 and TRBJ2-2; 7 positions match TRBD2. J lost 3 bases, V lost 5 bases, and 18 bases had no gene match. CDR3 length: 19 amino acids. The CDR3 sequence: CASSPPPTRESRDTGELFF. The CDR3 DNA follows: TGTGCCAGCAGTCCGCCCCCTACGCGGGAGAGCAGGGACACCGGGGAGCTGTTTTTT.

This clonotype was seen a handful of times. The chain combines TRBV3-1 with TRBJ2-7, with 7 bases identical to TRBD1. Trimming took 7 bases from V and 1 from J; bases not matched to a gene: 7. The CDR3 has 14 residues. Germline V gene sequence: CDR1 LGHDT, CDR2 YNNKEL (reference sequence). CDR3 nucleotide sequence: TGTGCCAGCAACCCCGGGACAGAGTCCTACGAGCAGTACTTC. Translation gives CASNPGTESYEQYF.

V gene TRBV6-1 combines with J gene TRBJ2-1, with 9 bases identical to TRBD1. CDR3 length: 16 amino acids. J was trimmed by 3 bases and V by 1 base; bases with no gene match: 4. Germline CDR1 reads MNHNS; CDR2 reads SASEGT. The CDR3 coding sequence is TGTGCCAGCAGTGAAGGGGGGACAGGGCGCTACAATGAGCAGTTCTTC. This codes for CASSEGGTGRYNEQFF.